The next 25 T cell receptor beta chains were all read from a single sample in a study of T-cell memory formation after mild COVID-19. TCRdb reprocessed the 5' RACE reads with MiXCR, giving one entry per CDR3 protein. The sample includes more than 350,000 distinct CDR3 sequences, under 25% of them seen just once. Sequencing input: PBMCs or a T cell subset sorted from them (not recorded which). These receptors were obtained from an adult woman who had mild COVID-19 (a few samples of this study predate the infection). Cell type and time point are not known.

This clonotype was found many times. DNA of the CDR3: TGTGCCAGCAGCTTAAGGGACAGGTTTTACTCTGGGGCCAACGTCCTGACTTTC. Its protein product is CASSLRDRFYSGANVLTF. The chain recombines TRBV7-3 with TRBJ2-6; the match to TRBD1 covers 8 bases. CDR3 size: 18 residues. V trimming: 1 base; J trimming: 0 bases; junction bases outside the gene matches: 5. Germline V lookup: CDR1 SGHTA, CDR2 FQGTGA.

This clonotype was seen only a few times. The J gene is TRBJ1-1, the V gene TRBV7-2; D not certain. The CDR3 totals 16 residues. Trimming stripped 0 bases from V and 5 bases from J, with 16 bases between. Germline V gene data show CDR1 as SGHTA and CDR2 as FQGNSA. The CDR3 here is CASSLALGLTRTEAFF. Written as DNA, the CDR3 is TGTGCCAGCAGCTTAGCGCTTGGGCTCACACGGACTGAAGCTTTCTTT.

The V call is TRBV7-9, the J call TRBJ2-1, with 12 bases that match TRBD2. CDR3 length equals 16 residues. J was trimmed by 4 bases and V by 4 bases; bases with no gene match: 5. Per the germline V gene, CDR1 is SEHNR and CDR2 is FQNEAQ (reference sequence). CDR3 in DNA: TGTGCCAGCAGCTCCTCTAGCGGGAGGGGGTACAATGAGCAGTTCTTC. This translates into CASSSSSGRGYNEQFF.

This clonotype was counted at least ten times. V gene TRBV6-5 combines with J gene TRBJ2-7, with D unclear. The length of the CDR3 is 13 residues. Trimming took 6 bases from V and 1 from J, leaving 10 bases between them. Germline V lookup: CDR1 MNHEY, CDR2 SVGAGI. The CDR3 is CASSLRNSYEQYF. The CDR3 DNA is TGTGCCAGCAGCCTAAGGAATTCCTACGAGCAGTACTTC.

This clonotype was observed many times. This chain connects TRBV27 to TRBJ1-1, with TRBD1 as a possible D gene (6 bases). Trimming shortened V by 0 bases and J by 1 base, and 9 bases separated the two germline ends. The length of the CDR3 is 15 residues. CDR1 is MNHEY, CDR2 SMNVEV, per germline (reference sequence). The CDR3 DNA reads TGTGCCAGCAGTTTATCTGGAGGGGGGAACACTGAAGCTTTCTTT. This encodes CASSLSGGGNTEAFF.

This chain connects TRBV12-3 or TRBV12-4 to TRBJ1-2; possible D gene TRBD1, 6 bases. V lost 7 bases, J lost 4 bases, and 19 bases lay in between. This CDR3 comprises 15 residues. The CDR3 loop reads CASTLDSSRAYGYTF. The CDR3, as DNA: TGTGCCAGCACCTTGGACAGTTCGAGGGCCTATGGCTACACCTTC.

The V and J genes are TRBV12-3 or TRBV12-4 and TRBJ1-2, with D maybe TRBD1 (5 bases). This CDR3 contains 16 residues. The ends were cut back, 5 bases at V and 6 bases at J, with 22 bases in the middle. CDR3 residues: CASSLSGGLRRNGYTF. CDR3 in DNA: TGTGCCAGCAGTCTTAGCGGGGGTCTCAGGAGGAATGGCTACACCTTC.

This clonotype has a handful of counts. CDR3 in DNA: TGTGCCAGCAGCCCCAGGTTGCAAGAGACCCAGTACTTC. It codes for CASSPRLQETQYF. The chain recombines TRBV11-2 with TRBJ2-5; D unclear. Germline values: CDR1 SGHAT, CDR2 FQNNGV. The CDR3 is 13 residues long. The V end lost 5 bases, the J end lost 2 bases, and 9 bases lay between the germline ends.

This sequence joins TRBV11-2 and TRBJ1-2; no reliable D call. The CDR3 has 13 residues. CDR1 and CDR2 from the germline V gene are SGHAT and FQNNGV. The ends were cut back, 0 bases at V and 7 bases at J, with 9 bases in the middle. The CDR3 spells CASSLESGGGYTF. The CDR3 region has the DNA TGTGCCAGCAGCTTAGAGTCCGGTGGTGGCTACACCTTC.

The chain links TRBV12-3 or TRBV12-4 to TRBJ2-3; 8 bases map to TRBD2. With V trimmed by 7 bases and J by 1 base, 7 bases remained unmatched. The CDR3 spans 15 residues. CDR3 amino acids: CASIISGGRTDTQYF. The DNA of the CDR3 is TGTGCCAGCATCATCAGCGGGGGCCGCACAGATACGCAGTATTTT.

The table lists this clonotype with a few counts. The chain employs TRBV18 and TRBJ2-3; no definite D call. This CDR3 is 13 amino acids long. Per the germline V gene, CDR1 is KGHSH and CDR2 is LQKENI. V was clipped by 4 bases and J by 3 bases, with 8 bases between them. The CDR3 DNA reads TGTGCCAGCTCACGTTTGGAGACAGATACGCAGTATTTT. Amino acid sequence: CASSRLETDTQYF.

In its sample, this clonotype was seen a few times. The chain employs TRBV6-5 and TRBJ1-1; TRBD1 is a possible D gene (5 bases). The CDR3 contains 19 residues. Deletions cut 6 bases from V and 1 base from J, with 27 bases between. Germline CDR1 reads MNHEY; CDR2 reads SVGAGI. CDR3 nucleotides: TGTGCCAGCAGCTACCAGACCCCTGGGGCCCCCCCAAAGAACACTGAAGCTTTCTTT. This encodes CASSYQTPGAPPKNTEAFF.

There are many counts of this clonotype. The chain links TRBV5-1 to TRBJ1-2, with TRBD1 matching over 10 bases. The CDR3 totals 16 residues. The germline V gene has CDR1 SGHRS and CDR2 YFSETQ. Trimming took 0 bases from V and 2 from J; bases not matched to a gene: 4. This chain's CDR3 is CASSLEPGQGNYGYTF. In DNA form, the CDR3 reads TGCGCCAGCAGCTTGGAGCCGGGACAGGGGAACTATGGCTACACCTTC.

The chain combines TRBV4-3 with TRBJ2-1; tentative D call: TRBD2 (5 bases). Germline CDR1 LGHNA, CDR2 YSLEER. This CDR3 has 15 residues. V shed 3 bases and J shed 9 bases, with 18 bases lying between them. CDR3: CASSHRTGIFSEQFF. CDR3 DNA: TGCGCCAGCAGCCACCGCACCGGGATATTTAGTGAGCAGTTCTTC.

This chain uses TRBV5-1 with TRBJ2-2, with no clear D. The V end lost 5 bases, the J end lost 0 bases, and 14 bases lay between the germline ends. The CDR3 length is 16 residues. Germline V CDR1 and CDR2: SGHRS, YFSETQ. This CDR3 reads CASSESTAANTGELFF. As DNA, the CDR3 is TGCGCCAGCAGTGAATCAACCGCCGCGAACACCGGGGAGCTGTTTTTT.

The chain couples TRBV5-1 to TRBJ1-2, with D unclear. This CDR3 spans 11 amino acids. With 3 bases removed from V and 14 bases from J, the gap between germline ends came to 14 bases. The germline V gene has CDR1 SGHRS and CDR2 YFSETQ. The CDR3 region is CASSSIRGSTF. In DNA, the CDR3 is TGCGCCAGCAGCTCCATTCGGGGTTCGACCTTC. Complete variable domain (other parts from reference TRBV5-1 and TRBJ1-2): KAGVTQTPRYLIKTRGQQVTLSCSPISGHRSVSWYQQTPGQGLQFLFEYFSETQRNKGNFPGRFSGRQFSNSRSEMNVSTLELGDSALYLCASSSIRGSTFGSGTRLTVV.

In this sample, this clonotype turned up a few times. DNA for the CDR3: TGTGCCAGCAGCTTAGGGTCAGGGGGGGGACACAAGCAGTACTTC. This codes for CASSLGSGGGHKQYF. This sequence joins TRBV7-9 and TRBJ2-7; D assignment may be TRBD1 or TRBD2 (7 bases each). This CDR3 is built from 15 residues. V was shortened by 1 base and J by 8 bases, with 18 bases between the two germline ends. Germline CDR1 is SEHNR and CDR2 is FQNEAQ (reference sequence).

J is TRBJ2-1 and V is TRBV27; TRBD2 matches 16 bases. Germline-derived CDR1 and CDR2 are MNHEY and SMNVEV (reference sequence). This CDR3 comprises 16 residues. With 3 bases clipped from V and 6 bases from J, the junction kept 2 bases outside the gene matches. The CDR3 DNA sequence: TGTGCCAGCAGTTTCGGGACTAGCGGGGGGGCCAATGAGCAGTTCTTC. This codes for CASSFGTSGGANEQFF.

This clonotype was seen a few times. CDR3 coding DNA: TGCGCCAGCAGCCAAGCGGTCCGGGGAGAGACCCAGTACTTC. Its protein product is CASSQAVRGETQYF. The chain employs TRBV4-1 and TRBJ2-5, with D possibly TRBD2 on 5 matching bases. There are 14 residues in the CDR3. V lost 1 base and J lost 4, with 10 bases in between. Germline values: CDR1 MGHRA, CDR2 YSYEKL.

This rearrangement joins TRBV20-1 to TRBJ2-7; 11 bases agree with TRBD1. The CDR3 has 14 amino acids. Looked up from germline, CDR1 is DFQATT and CDR2 is SNEGSKA (reference sequence). J gave up 7 bases and V 6 bases, and 11 bases lay outside the gene matches. The CDR3 is CSARSGQGDREQYF. The CDR3 DNA sequence: TGCAGTGCCCGTTCGGGACAGGGGGACCGAGAGCAGTACTTC.

This clonotype showed up just a few times. V and J are TRBV5-5 and TRBJ1-4; D may be TRBD1 (5 bases). Germline assignment: CDR1 SGHKS and CDR2 YYEKEE (reference sequence). V lost 0 bases, J lost 8 bases, and 14 bases lay in between. The CDR3 is 15 residues long. CDR3 amino acids: CASSLVGTGGEKLFF. The CDR3 DNA reads as TGTGCCAGCAGCTTGGTGGGGACGGGTGGAGAAAAACTGTTTTTT.

As DNA, the CDR3 is TGTGCCAGCAGCATGGACGGGATCAATTCACCCCTCCACTTT. It codes for CASSMDGINSPLHF. V is TRBV2 and J is TRBJ1-6; D remains unclear. From germline, CDR1 is SNHLY and CDR2 FYNNEI. This CDR3 region has 14 residues. V was cut by 6 bases and J by 7 bases, with 13 bases left in between. The whole variable domain, remainder taken from reference TRBV2 and TRBJ1-6, is EPEVTQTPSHQVTQMGQEVILRCVPISNHLYFYWYRQILGQKVEFLVSFYNNEISEKSEIFDDQFSVERPDGSNFTLKIRSTKLEDSAMYFCASSMDGINSPLHFGNGTRLTVT.

V is TRBV6-2 or TRBV6-3 and J is TRBJ1-1; 7 nucleotides align to TRBD1. Unmatched junction bases numbered 5, after V lost 8 bases and J lost 5 bases. CDR3 length equals 12 residues. Germline CDR1 reads MNHEY; CDR2 reads SVGEGT. In DNA form, the CDR3 reads TGTGCCAGCCGACAGGGACGGACTGAAGCTTTCTTT. Amino acid sequence: CASRQGRTEAFF.

This rearrangement joins TRBV24-1 to TRBJ2-3; TRBD1 agrees at 7 bases. V shed 3 bases, J shed 3 bases, and the junction held 5 bases outside the gene matches. The germline CDR1 and CDR2 sequences are KGHDR and SFDVKD. The CDR3 loop spans 15 amino acids. For the CDR3, the DNA is TGTGCCACCAGTGATCCCGGGACAGCAACAGATACGCAGTATTTT. Its protein is CATSDPGTATDTQYF.

The chain is built from TRBV6-5 and TRBJ2-2; TRBD2 matches at 8 bases. This CDR3 spans 15 amino acids. V was clipped by 6 bases and J by 3 bases; unmatched bases: 6. In germline, CDR1 is MNHEY, CDR2 SVGAGI. The CDR3 DNA sequence: TGTGCCAGCAGGACGGGGGGGGCGGACACCGGGGAGCTGTTTTTT. Encoded protein: CASRTGGADTGELFF.